This T cell receptor (beta chain) was obtained from a study of blood T cells in healthy people across ages. Using a J-beta primer mix together with a sample-barcoded 5' primer, a second PCR was run for about 6 to 11 cycles. TCRdb independently ran MiXCR on the 5' RACE reads; one entry per CDR3 protein. The top ten hold under 9% of the sample, which has approximately 580,000 distinct CDR3 sequences, less than 25% seen once. The V and J ends lost 3 bases and 8 bases respectively, with 17 bases between them. Germline CDR1 and CDR2: MDHEN and SYDVKM. The CDR3 loop spans 15 amino acids. These records were also assigned to another study, of T cells of mothers and their children.

The clonotype was recovered from a boy aged 5-17 years in good health. Sequencing was carried out using blood. The chain combines TRBV28 with TRBJ2-1, with D hard to call. As DNA, the CDR3 is TGTGCCAGCAGTTTTAGCCTCCCTCGTTCGGATGAGCAGTTCTTC. Encoded protein: CASSFSLPRSDEQFF.